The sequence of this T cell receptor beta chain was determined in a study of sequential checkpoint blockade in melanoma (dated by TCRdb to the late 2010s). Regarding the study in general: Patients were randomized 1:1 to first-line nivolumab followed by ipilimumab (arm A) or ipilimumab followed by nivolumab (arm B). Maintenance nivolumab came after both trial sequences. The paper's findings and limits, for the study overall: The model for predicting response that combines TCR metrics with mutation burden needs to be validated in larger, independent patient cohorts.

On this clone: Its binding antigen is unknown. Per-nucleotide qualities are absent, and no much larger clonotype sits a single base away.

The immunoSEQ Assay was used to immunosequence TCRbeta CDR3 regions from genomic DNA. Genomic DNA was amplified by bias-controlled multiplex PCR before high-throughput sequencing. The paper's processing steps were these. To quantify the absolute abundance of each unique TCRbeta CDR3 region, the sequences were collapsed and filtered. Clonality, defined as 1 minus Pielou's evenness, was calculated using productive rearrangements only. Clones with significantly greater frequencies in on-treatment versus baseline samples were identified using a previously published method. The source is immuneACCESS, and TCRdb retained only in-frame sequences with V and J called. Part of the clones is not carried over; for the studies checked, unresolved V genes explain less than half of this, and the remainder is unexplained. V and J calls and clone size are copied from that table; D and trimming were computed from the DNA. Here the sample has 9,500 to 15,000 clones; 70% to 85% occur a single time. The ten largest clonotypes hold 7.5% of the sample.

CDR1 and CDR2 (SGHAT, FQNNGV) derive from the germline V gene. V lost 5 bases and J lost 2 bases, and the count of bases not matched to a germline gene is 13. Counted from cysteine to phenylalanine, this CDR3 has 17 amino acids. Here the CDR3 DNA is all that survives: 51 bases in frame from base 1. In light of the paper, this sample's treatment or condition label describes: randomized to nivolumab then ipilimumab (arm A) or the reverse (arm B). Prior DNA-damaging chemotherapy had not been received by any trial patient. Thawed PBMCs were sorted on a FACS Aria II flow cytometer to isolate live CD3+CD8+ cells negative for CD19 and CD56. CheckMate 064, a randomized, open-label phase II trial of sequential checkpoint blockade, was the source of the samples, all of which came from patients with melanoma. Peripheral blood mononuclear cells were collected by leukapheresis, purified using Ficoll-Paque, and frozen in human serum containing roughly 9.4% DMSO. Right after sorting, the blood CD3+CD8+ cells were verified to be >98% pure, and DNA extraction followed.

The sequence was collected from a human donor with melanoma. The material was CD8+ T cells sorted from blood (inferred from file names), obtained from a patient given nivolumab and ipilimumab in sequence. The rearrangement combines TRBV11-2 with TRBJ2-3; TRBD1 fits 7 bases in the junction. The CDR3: CASSGTRTGGVTDTQYF. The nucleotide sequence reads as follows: TGTGCCAGCAGCGGGACACGGACAGGTGGGGTCACAGATACGCAGTATTTT.